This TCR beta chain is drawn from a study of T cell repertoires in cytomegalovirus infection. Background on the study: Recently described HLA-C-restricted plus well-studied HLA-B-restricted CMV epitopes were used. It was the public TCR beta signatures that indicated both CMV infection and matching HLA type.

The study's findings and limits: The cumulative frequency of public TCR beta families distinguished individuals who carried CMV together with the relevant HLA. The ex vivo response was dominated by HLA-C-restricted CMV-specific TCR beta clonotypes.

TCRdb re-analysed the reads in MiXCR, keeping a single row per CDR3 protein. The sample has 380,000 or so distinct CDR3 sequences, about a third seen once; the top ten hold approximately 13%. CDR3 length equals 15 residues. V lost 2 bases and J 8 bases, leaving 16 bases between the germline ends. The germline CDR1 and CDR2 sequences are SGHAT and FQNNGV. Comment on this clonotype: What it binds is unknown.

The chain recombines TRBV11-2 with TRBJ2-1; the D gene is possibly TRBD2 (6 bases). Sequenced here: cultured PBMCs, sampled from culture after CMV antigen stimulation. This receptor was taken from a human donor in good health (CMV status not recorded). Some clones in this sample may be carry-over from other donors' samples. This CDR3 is CASSLLEGPGYEQFF. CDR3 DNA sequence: TGTGCCAGCAGCTTACTGGAGGGCCCCGGTTATGAGCAGTTCTTC.